These 2 T cell receptor beta chains were all obtained from the same sample, sequenced in a study of shared clonotypes between healthy human individuals. Sequencing used immunoSEQ multiplex PCR; TCRdb keeps in-frame clones, though not all of them. The data contain millions of clones, 90% to 95% of them singletons. Specimen: naive CD4+ T cells sorted from blood. Subset noted: CD45RA+ positively selected. These receptors were taken from a man aged 18 to 35 in good health.

V usage is TRBV4-3 and J usage is TRBJ2-7, with D possibly being TRBD2 (6 bases). Per the germline V gene, CDR1 is LGHNA and CDR2 is YSLEER. Trimming left V 0 bases short and J 0 bases short, with 9 bases between. This CDR3 contains 15 residues. In DNA form, the CDR3 reads TGCGCCAGCAGCCAAGACCCCGGGGGCTCCTACGAGCAGTACTTC. Translated: CASSQDPGGSYEQYF.

This clone was seen a handful of times. The chain uses TRBV11-2 and TRBJ2-7; unclear D gene. Germline V CDR1 and CDR2: SGHAT, FQNNGV. V lost 3 bases and J lost 3, with 9 bases in between. This CDR3 spans 13 amino acids. The CDR3 spells CASSLVDDYEQYF. The CDR3 DNA reads TGTGCCAGCAGCTTGGTGGATGACTACGAGCAGTACTTC.